The 28 T cell receptor beta chains in this list originate from one sample, sequenced in a study of blood T cell dynamics during melanoma immunotherapy. Profiling relied on immunoSEQ multiplex PCR, and the TCRdb table lists in-frame clones only, not all of them. The sample includes around 12,000 clones, about four fifths of them seen just once. Sample time point: pre-treatment baseline. The sample in question was blood, obtained from a patient treated with checkpoint blockade. The receptor set was obtained from a human donor with melanoma.

J is TRBJ1-1 and V is TRBV19; D gene uncertain. The V gene lost 3 bases and the J gene lost 5 bases, with 10 bases spanning the gap. The V gene's germline CDR1 is LNHDA and CDR2 SQIVND (reference sequence). The CDR3 runs to 13 residues. This CDR3 reads CASSIRPGTEAFF. The CDR3 nucleotides are TGTGCCAGTAGTATCCGACCGGGGACTGAAGCTTTCTTT.

The genes are TRBV7-9 and TRBJ2-1; 10 nucleotides match TRBD2. The CDR3 sequence is 16 residues long. With V trimmed by 5 bases and J by 5 bases, 9 bases remained unmatched. The germline V gene encodes CDR1 SEHNR and CDR2 FQNEAQ (reference sequence). The CDR3 is CASSRRVAGGHNEQFF. The CDR3 bases are TGTGCCAGCAGCCGTAGGGTAGCGGGGGGCCACAATGAGCAGTTCTTC.

This clone has a single count. The J gene is TRBJ2-4, the V gene TRBV6-5; maybe TRBD1 (5 bases). The V gene lost 7 bases and the J gene lost 8 bases, with 18 bases spanning the gap. CDR1 and CDR2 from the germline V gene are MNHEY and SVGAGI. CDR3 length: 14 residues. DNA of the CDR3: TGTGCCAGCAAAAGGACACTCTCAAGGGACATTCAGTACTTC. Amino acids: CASKRTLSRDIQYF.

The chain combines TRBV19 with TRBJ1-6, with no clear D. CDR1 is LNHDA and CDR2 is SQIVND in the germline V gene (reference sequence). The CDR3 length is 16 residues. V was cut by 0 bases and J by 3 bases, with 9 bases left in between. In nucleotides, the CDR3 is TGTGCCAGTAGTATAGATTCCGCAAACTATAATTCACCCCTCCACTTT. This sequence encodes CASSIDSANYNSPLHF. Filled out from reference TRBV19 and TRBJ1-6, the complete variable domain reads DGGITQSPKYLFRKEGQNVTLSCEQNLNHDAMYWYRQDPGQGLRLIYYSQIVNDFQKGDIAEGYSVSREKKESFPLTVTSAQKNPTAFYLCASSIDSANYNSPLHFGNGTRLTVT.

This CDR3 is CAWSVRTSGEQFF. In DNA, the CDR3 is TGTGCCTGGAGTGTCCGGACTAGCGGGGAGCAGTTCTTC. V gene TRBV30 combines with J gene TRBJ2-1; 11 nucleotides line up with TRBD2. The V and J ends lost 0 bases and 10 bases, in that order; junction bases with no gene match: 2. Germline values: CDR1 GTSNPN, CDR2 SVGIG (reference sequence). CDR3 length equals 13 residues.

V gene TRBV19 combines with J gene TRBJ1-1; 8 nucleotides align to TRBD1. V lost 0 bases, J lost 4 bases, and 7 bases stayed unmatched. The CDR3 sequence is 16 residues long. Germline assignment: CDR1 LNHDA and CDR2 SQIVND (reference sequence). The CDR3 here is CASSIDPGGRSTEAFF. The CDR3 DNA sequence: TGTGCCAGTAGTATAGATCCAGGGGGCAGGAGCACTGAAGCTTTCTTT.

The chain recombines TRBV9 with TRBJ2-5; TRBD2 might be the D (5 bases). The CDR3 totals 13 residues. The germline CDR1 and CDR2 sequences are SGDLS and YYNGEE. V gave up 4 bases and J gave up 5 bases, with 12 bases separating them. The DNA of the CDR3 is TGTGCCAGCAGCCAGCCATTAGCGGAGACCCAGTACTTC. Amino acid sequence: CASSQPLAETQYF.

The V and J genes are TRBV2 and TRBJ1-6, with D perhaps matching TRBD1 (6 bases). V lost 9 bases and J 6 bases, leaving 12 bases between the germline ends. The CDR3 has 13 residues. Germline V gives CDR1 SNHLY, CDR2 FYNNEI. CDR3 sequence: CASGTRINSPLHF. As DNA, the CDR3 is TGTGCCAGTGGGACAAGGATTAATTCACCCCTCCACTTT.

This rearrangement joins TRBV6-1 to TRBJ2-5, with TRBD1 matching 8 bases. This CDR3 has 14 amino acids. V was clipped by 8 bases and J by 6 bases; unmatched bases: 11. CDR1 is MNHNS and CDR2 is SASEGT in the germline V gene. The CDR3 DNA follows: TGTGCCAGCGGACTGACAGGGGTGGTGAAGACCCAGTACTTC. As protein: CASGLTGVVKTQYF.

This clone was seen a single time. The chain couples TRBV19 to TRBJ2-7, with TRBD2 as a possible D gene (6 bases). CDR1 is LNHDA and CDR2 is SQIVND in the germline V gene (reference sequence). The ends were cut back, 6 bases at V and 3 bases at J, with 12 bases in the middle. The CDR3 is 13 residues long. CDR3 sequence: CASSREAYYEQYF. The CDR3 DNA is TGTGCCAGTAGCAGGGAGGCTTACTACGAGCAGTACTTC.

The chain combines TRBV7-5 with TRBJ1-2; the DNA was not compared with TRBD1, the D call given in the table. TRBV7-5 is a known pseudogene. The CDR3 length is 16 residues. Here the CDR3 DNA reads TGTGCCAGAAGTTATGGGACAGGGACCTCCAGCTATGGCTACACCTTC. Its protein product is CARSYGTGTSSYGYTF.

This chain connects TRBV7-8 to TRBJ2-7; D unresolved. V lost 5 bases to trimming and J lost 4 bases, with 9 bases between them. Germline CDR1 reads SGHVS; CDR2 reads FQNEAQ. The CDR3 contains 12 residues. CDR3 bases: TGTGCCAGCAGCGGCCGAGGTTACGAGCAGTACTTC. Protein: CASSGRGYEQYF.

There are a few counts of this clone. The DNA for the CDR3 is TGTGCCAGCAGCTTAGCCGGACAGGGCGGTACGCAGTATTTT. Translating it yields CASSLAGQGGTQYF. The chain recombines TRBV7-9 with TRBJ2-3; 8 nucleotides match TRBD1. With V trimmed by 0 bases and J by 8 bases, 4 bases remained unmatched. This CDR3 comprises 14 residues. Germline lookup yields CDR1 SEHNR and CDR2 FQNEAQ (reference sequence).

This chain uses TRBV7-2 with TRBJ2-7; 11 bases fit TRBD1. The germline gives CDR1 SGHTA, CDR2 FQGNSA. V was clipped by 5 bases and J by 3 bases; unmatched bases: 6. The CDR3 is 15 amino acids. CDR3 amino acids: CASSDTGTGGYEQYF. In DNA form, the CDR3 reads TGTGCCAGCAGCGATACAGGGACAGGGGGCTACGAGCAGTACTTC.

CDR3 in amino acids: CASSESGRGSYGYTF. The CDR3, as DNA: TGCGCCAGCAGTGAGTCGGGCAGGGGGAGCTATGGCTACACCTTC. This sequence joins TRBV10-2 and TRBJ1-2; 7 nucleotides match TRBD1. Germline V gene lookup returns CDR1 WSHSY and CDR2 SAAADI. This CDR3 is 15 amino acids long. Unmatched junction bases numbered 5, after V lost 0 bases and J lost 4 bases.

The V and J genes are TRBV7-8 and TRBJ1-5, with D hard to call. The V gene lost 5 bases and the J gene lost 4 bases, with 12 bases spanning the gap. The CDR3 extends over 14 amino acids. CDR1 SGHVS and CDR2 FQNEAQ come from the germline V gene. CDR3 nucleotides: TGTGCCAGCAGCACCCGACGGGGAAATCAGCCCCAGCATTTT. It yields the protein CASSTRRGNQPQHF.

The gene calls are TRBV6-4 and TRBJ2-7; D remains ambiguous. The V end was cut by 8 bases, the J end by 6 bases, with 8 bases between. This CDR3 comprises 10 residues. The germline gives CDR1 MRHNA, CDR2 SNTAGT. The CDR3 coding sequence is TGTGCCAGCCCGGCTAGCGAGCAGTACTTC. The encoded protein is CASPASEQYF.

The J gene is TRBJ1-1, the V gene TRBV5-1, with D hard to call. Germline V gene sequence: CDR1 SGHRS, CDR2 YFSETQ. V lost 1 base to trimming and J lost 1 base, with 8 bases between them. The CDR3 has 14 amino acids. The CDR3, as DNA: TGCGCCAGCAGCTTGACACTGCAGAACACTGAAGCTTTCTTT. This translates into CASSLTLQNTEAFF. Complete variable domain (other parts from reference TRBV5-1 and TRBJ1-1): KAGVTQTPRYLIKTRGQQVTLSCSPISGHRSVSWYQQTPGQGLQFLFEYFSETQRNKGNFPGRFSGRQFSNSRSEMNVSTLELGDSALYLCASSLTLQNTEAFFGQGTRLTVV.

The chain joins TRBV5-4 to TRBJ2-2; 7 bases line up with TRBD1. V dropped 1 base and J dropped 6; count of bases not matched to a gene: 0. This CDR3 is 13 amino acids long. The V gene's germline CDR1 is SGHNT and CDR2 YYREEE (reference sequence). CDR3 nucleotides: TGTGCCAGCAGCTTGCAGGGGGCCGGGGAGCTGTTTTTT. It encodes CASSLQGAGELFF.

The chain has TRBV4-3 and TRBJ1-1, with D perhaps matching TRBD1 (5 bases). This CDR3 contains 15 residues. Germline V lookup: CDR1 LGHNA, CDR2 YSLEER. V was clipped by 5 bases and J by 3 bases, with 16 bases between them. CDR3 in DNA: TGCGCCAGCAGCTACTGGGGGGGGTCGGACACTGAAGCTTTCTTT. Amino acids: CASSYWGGSDTEAFF.

The chain uses TRBV6-5 and TRBJ2-7; TRBD2 aligns across 14 bases. Germline V CDR1 and CDR2: MNHEY, SVGAGI. Trimming at V came to 6 bases and at J to 3 bases, leaving 1 base not matched to a gene. The CDR3 runs to 14 residues. CDR3 coding DNA: TGTGCCAGCAGGGGGACTAGCGGGAGCTACGAGCAGTACTTC. Amino acids: CASRGTSGSYEQYF.

There are a few counts of this clone. The chain recombines TRBV6-5 with TRBJ2-7, with 14 positions matching TRBD2. V was clipped by 10 bases and J by 1 base; unmatched bases: 6. The germline gives CDR1 MNHEY, CDR2 SVGAGI. The CDR3 runs to 15 residues. DNA for the CDR3: TGTGCCACCATGAGACTAGCGGGAGGGTCCTACGAGCAGTACTTC. This codes for CATMRLAGGSYEQYF.

The rearrangement joins TRBV7-9 to TRBJ1-1; the D is unclear. The V and J ends lost 2 bases and 3 bases respectively, with 16 bases between them. This CDR3 is 16 amino acids long. Looked up from germline, CDR1 is SEHNR and CDR2 is FQNEAQ (reference sequence). CDR3 residues: CASSLPSSLRDTEAFF. In DNA form, the CDR3 reads TGTGCCAGCAGCTTACCTAGCTCACTTCGGGACACTGAAGCTTTCTTT.

This rearrangement joins TRBV5-4 to TRBJ2-1, with D hard to call. Between the trimmed V and J ends, which lost 4 bases and 5 bases, there was a span of 10 bases. This CDR3 has 13 amino acids. Germline CDR1 reads SGHNT; CDR2 reads YYREEE (reference sequence). CDR3 nucleotides: TGTGCCAGCAGCGGCAACCCCCACAATGAGCAGTTCTTC. Translating gives CASSGNPHNEQFF.

The rearrangement links TRBV19 to TRBJ2-3, with TRBD2 identical over 8 bases. Trimming removed 5 bases from V and 1 base from J; junction bases left unmatched: 5. CDR3 length equals 15 residues. The germline CDR1 and CDR2 sequences are LNHDA and SQIVND (reference sequence). The CDR3 region has the DNA TGTGCCAGTAGTTGGACTAGCCGTGGCACAGATACGCAGTATTTT. The encoded protein is CASSWTSRGTDTQYF.

V usage is TRBV15 and J usage is TRBJ1-2; no clear D gene. This CDR3 has 13 residues. Trimming shortened V by 1 base and J by 8 bases, and 11 bases separated the two germline ends. Per the germline V gene, CDR1 is LNHNV and CDR2 is YYDKDF (reference sequence). CDR3 in DNA: TGTGCCACCAGCAGAGGAGGGTATGAGGGCTACACCTTC. Translating gives CATSRGGYEGYTF.

This clone was counted between two and nine times. The rearrangement uses TRBV19 and TRBJ1-1, with D possibly matching TRBD1 (6 bases). V lost 3 bases and J lost 3, with 14 bases in between. The CDR3 spans 15 residues. Germline values: CDR1 LNHDA, CDR2 SQIVND (reference sequence). In DNA, the CDR3 is TGTGCCAGTAGTATTGATCCTTCAGGGGACACTGAAGCTTTCTTT. This encodes CASSIDPSGDTEAFF.

The chain links TRBV7-2 to TRBJ2-7; 11 nucleotides agree with TRBD2. Germline CDR1 and CDR2: SGHTA and FQGNSA. The CDR3 extends over 15 amino acids. V dropped 3 bases and J dropped 1; count of bases not matched to a gene: 2. CDR3 in DNA: TGTGCCAGCAGCTTGGTAGCGGGGGGGTCCTACGAGCAGTACTTC. Its protein is CASSLVAGGSYEQYF.